Below are 12 T cell receptor beta chains sequenced from a single sample in a study of cytomegalovirus exposure and HLA in healthy donors. It was with 60 Vbeta and 13 Jbeta primers that the PCR ran. The table came from immunoSEQ multiplex PCR; TCRdb's copy has only in-frame clones and leaves some out. This table holds 180,000 or so clones, around 78% found once. The specimen was PBMCs. Every receptor here comes from a female donor in good health and CMV-seronegative.

A word on this clone: Other DNA sequences in the sample encode the same CDR3. The J gene is TRBJ1-1, the V gene TRBV19; 10 bases align to TRBD1. Per germline, CDR1 LNHDA and CDR2 SQIVND (reference sequence). This CDR3 contains 14 residues. With V trimmed by 3 bases and J by 4 bases, 2 bases remained unmatched. The CDR3 reads CASSIRTGGTEAFF. Written as DNA, the CDR3 is TGTGCCAGTAGTATTCGGACAGGGGGCACTGAAGCTTTCTTT.

The gene calls are TRBV6-5 and TRBJ1-5; D gene unclear. The CDR3 loop spans 15 amino acids. V lost 2 bases and J 3 bases, leaving 11 bases between the germline ends. Germline CDR1 and CDR2: MNHEY and SVGAGI. This CDR3 reads CASSYDGRDNQPQHF. The CDR3 region has the DNA TGTGCCAGCAGTTACGACGGGAGGGACAATCAGCCCCAGCATTTT.

The chain carries TRBV13 and TRBJ2-2; TRBD2 might be the D (7 bases). Looked up from germline, CDR1 is PRHDT and CDR2 is FYEKMQ (reference sequence). The CDR3 totals 16 residues. Deletions cut 7 bases from V and 6 bases from J, with 21 bases between. As DNA, the CDR3 is TGTGCCAGCAAGAAGGGGGGGATAATTCCGCCCGGGGAGCTGTTTTTT. Translated: CASKKGGIIPPGELFF. Full variable domain (rest looked up from reference TRBV13 and TRBJ2-2): AAGVIQSPRHLIKEKRETATLKCYPIPRHDTVYWYQQGPGQDPQFLISFYEKMQSDKGSIPDRFSAQQFSDYHSELNMSSLELGDSALYFCASKKGGIIPPGELFFGEGSRLTVL.

This clone occurred a few times. The genes are TRBV2 and TRBJ1-4, with D perhaps TRBD1 (5 bases). Trimming removed 6 bases at V and 17 bases at J, with 13 bases between. From germline, CDR1 is SNHLY and CDR2 FYNNEI. The CDR3 length is 10 residues. In DNA form, the CDR3 reads TGTGCCAGCAGGATCACAGGATTTTTTTTT. Translating gives CASRITGFFF.

The genes are TRBV6-6 and TRBJ1-1; D call uncertain. V shed 0 bases and J shed 5 bases, with 7 bases lying between them. Germline CDR1 MNHNY, CDR2 SVGAGI (reference sequence). The CDR3 loop spans 13 amino acids. The CDR3 spells CASSYSRVTEAFF. The DNA of the CDR3 is TGTGCCAGCAGTTACTCGAGGGTTACTGAAGCTTTCTTT.

This clone appeared once. The V gene is TRBV9, the J gene TRBJ2-5; 11 nucleotides agree with TRBD2. Near its end, the DNA agrees better with TRBJ2-7, so the J call may be wrong. The germline gives CDR1 SGDLS, CDR2 YYNGEE. The CDR3 covers 14 residues. The CDR3 DNA is TGTGCCAGCAGCCCCCAGACTAGCGGGAACGAGCAGTACTTC. This gives the protein CASSPQTSGNEQYF.

This rearrangement joins TRBV29-1 to TRBJ1-2; perhaps TRBD1 as D (5 bases). The V gene's germline CDR1 is SQVTM and CDR2 ANQGSEA. The length of the CDR3 is 13 residues. V shed 6 bases and J shed 8 bases, with 19 bases lying between them. The CDR3: CSVDGTSVRGYTF. In nucleotides, the CDR3 is TGCAGCGTCGATGGGACTTCCGTGCGGGGCTACACCTTC.

The CDR3 coding sequence is TGTGCCAGCAGCTTGGCTCGAGCGAGAACCGGGGAGCTGTTTTTT. This sequence encodes CASSLARARTGELFF. The rearrangement links TRBV5-4 to TRBJ2-2; D unclear. Germline assignment: CDR1 SGHNT and CDR2 YYREEE (reference sequence). Trimming left V 0 bases short and J 5 bases short, with 11 bases between. This CDR3 has 15 amino acids.

The rearrangement links TRBV7-9 to TRBJ2-3; D is possibly TRBD1 (6 bases). The CDR3 loop spans 15 amino acids. From germline, CDR1 is SEHNR and CDR2 FQNEAQ (reference sequence). Trimming shortened V by 4 bases and J by 2 bases, and 13 bases separated the two germline ends. The CDR3 DNA reads as TGTGCCAGCAGCTCTACAGGGCGCAACACAGATACGCAGTATTTT. It is translated as CASSSTGRNTDTQYF.

The chain links TRBV7-2 to TRBJ1-6; no clear D gene. The CDR3 has 15 residues. In germline, CDR1 is SGHTA, CDR2 FQGNSA. V gave up 2 bases and J gave up 7 bases, with 12 bases separating them. The CDR3 reads CASSLQATSNSPLHF. The CDR3 nucleotides are TGTGCCAGCAGCTTACAGGCAACGAGCAATTCACCCCTCCACTTT.

This clone has just one count. At one end the junction does not follow the germline gene, possibly because of a read error. The CDR3 is CASSQDGANSGDTIYF. The CDR3 bases are TGCGCCAGCAGCCAAGATGGGGCGAACTCTGGAGACACCATATATTTT. V usage is TRBV4-1 and J usage is TRBJ1-3; D is possibly TRBD1 (5 bases). CDR3 length: 16 amino acids. Germline V gene data show CDR1 as MGHRA and CDR2 as YSYEKL.

The CDR3 nucleotides read TGCGCCAGCAGCCAAGGAGAGACCCCAGGGAGGGATACGCAGTATTTT. Translating gives CASSQGETPGRDTQYF. This chain uses TRBV4-3 with TRBJ2-3, with a weak D call TRBD2 (6 bases). V lost 1 base and J lost 6, with 17 bases in between. CDR1 and CDR2 from the germline V gene are LGHNA and YSLEER. The CDR3 runs 16 residues.